The next 20 T cell receptor beta chains were all read from a single sample in a study of cytomegalovirus exposure and HLA in healthy donors. The PCR had 60 Vbeta and 13 Jbeta primers. Profiling relied on immunoSEQ multiplex PCR, and the TCRdb table lists in-frame clones only, not all of them. Among 150,000 to 200,000 clones, 70% to 80% were seen once, and the ten largest hold approximately 1.4%. The sequenced sample consisted of PBMCs. The source is a woman in her 50s in good health and CMV-seronegative.

The rearrangement links TRBV4-1 to TRBJ1-1, with TRBD1 identical over 11 bases. CDR1 is MGHRA, CDR2 YSYEKL, per germline. The CDR3 length is 16 residues. With 4 bases clipped from V and 4 bases from J, the junction kept 8 bases outside the gene matches. The CDR3 DNA reads as TGCGCCAGCAGCCCACAGGGACAGGGGGGTCCCACTGAAGCTTTCTTT. It encodes CASSPQGQGGPTEAFF.

The chain has TRBV7-2 and TRBJ2-1; 7 bases match TRBD1. Germline V lookup: CDR1 SGHTA, CDR2 FQGNSA. Trimming at V came to 1 base and at J to 7 bases, leaving 4 bases not matched to a gene. CDR3 length: 14 residues. The CDR3 sequence is CASSLEQGMNEQFF. In DNA form, the CDR3 reads TGTGCCAGCAGCTTAGAACAGGGGATGAATGAGCAGTTCTTC.

The chain links TRBV29-1 to TRBJ1-3, with TRBD1 matching over 7 bases. Per germline, CDR1 SQVTM and CDR2 ANQGSEA. After removal of 5 bases from V and 0 bases from J, the junction contained 4 bases not matched to a gene. CDR3 length: 14 residues. The CDR3 nucleotides read TGCAGCGTTCTGACAGGGATCTCTGGAAACACCATATATTTT. It yields the protein CSVLTGISGNTIYF.

The chain couples TRBV9 to TRBJ2-3; TRBD2 matches at 13 bases. Trimming removed 3 bases from V and 0 bases from J; junction bases left unmatched: 13. CDR1 is SGDLS, CDR2 YYNGEE, per germline. The CDR3 is made up of 20 amino acids. The CDR3 is CASSGRKGGTSGTSTDTQYF. The CDR3 DNA reads TGTGCCAGCAGCGGGCGTAAGGGGGGGACTAGCGGGACTAGCACAGATACGCAGTATTTT.

The chain recombines TRBV5-1 with TRBJ2-4; no reliable D call. This CDR3 contains 14 residues. V was cut by 7 bases and J by 0 bases, with 11 bases left in between. Per the germline V gene, CDR1 is SGHRS and CDR2 is YFSETQ. DNA of the CDR3: TGCGCCAGCCAACCAGAATTAGCCAAAAACATTCAGTACTTC. Translating it yields CASQPELAKNIQYF.

The gene calls are TRBV28 and TRBJ2-7; D unclear. There are 12 residues in the CDR3. The V gene lost 7 bases and the J gene lost 0 bases, with 7 bases spanning the gap. Germline assignment: CDR1 MDHEN and CDR2 SYDVKM. CDR3 bases: TGTGCCAGCACGAGGAGCTCCTACGAGCAGTACTTC. As protein: CASTRSSYEQYF.

V gene TRBV27 combines with J gene TRBJ1-2, with D possibly TRBD1 on 5 matching bases. Trimming removed 5 bases at V and 3 bases at J, with 10 bases between. This CDR3 comprises 13 residues. In germline, CDR1 is MNHEY, CDR2 SMNVEV (reference sequence). CDR3 in amino acids: CASSEGADYGYTF. The CDR3 bases are TGTGCCAGCAGTGAAGGGGCAGACTATGGCTACACCTTC.

V and J are TRBV19 and TRBJ2-2, with D perhaps matching TRBD2 (7 bases). Per the germline V gene, CDR1 is LNHDA and CDR2 is SQIVND (reference sequence). The CDR3 extends over 16 amino acids. The germline V and J ends were trimmed by 7 bases and 6 bases, with 21 bases remaining between them. This chain's CDR3 is CASNPGREKGAGELFF. DNA of the CDR3: TGTGCCAGTAATCCAGGGCGGGAGAAGGGGGCCGGGGAGCTGTTTTTT.

The chain combines TRBV6-5 with TRBJ1-3, with 9 bases lining up with TRBD1. This CDR3 has 15 amino acids. Germline V CDR1 and CDR2: MNHEY, SVGAGI. V was clipped by 5 bases and J by 4 bases; unmatched bases: 6. CDR3 amino acids: CASSRTGVAGNTIYF. The CDR3 nucleotides read TGTGCCAGCAGTCGGACAGGGGTGGCAGGAAACACCATATATTTT.

Only one count was recorded for this clone. The J gene is TRBJ2-1, the V gene TRBV7-6; 10 nucleotides line up with TRBD2. J gave up 2 bases and V 4 bases, and 8 bases lay outside the gene matches. The CDR3 has 17 amino acids. The germline CDR1 and CDR2 sequences are SGHVS and FNYEAQ. CDR3: CASSSSGRAETYNEQFF. The CDR3 DNA follows: TGTGCCAGCAGCTCCAGCGGGAGGGCCGAAACCTACAATGAGCAGTTCTTC.

The chain recombines TRBV25-1 with TRBJ1-2; unclear D gene. Trimming cost V 4 bases and J 6 bases, with 12 bases left between them. Germline CDR1 and CDR2: MGHDK and SYGVNS. There are 13 residues in the CDR3. The CDR3 nucleotides read TGTGCCAGCAGTGTTACGGGATCGCATGGCTACACCTTC. Its translation: CASSVTGSHGYTF.

V and J are TRBV28 and TRBJ1-1; no firm D call. V gave up 7 bases and J gave up 3 bases, with 18 bases separating them. The CDR3 covers 15 residues. Per germline, CDR1 MDHEN and CDR2 SYDVKM. Here the CDR3 DNA reads TGTGCCAGCACCCTCTGGAGGGAGTTAGACACTGAAGCTTTCTTT. Encoded protein: CASTLWRELDTEAFF.

The chain combines TRBV5-1 with TRBJ2-7; TRBD1 matches at 8 bases. The CDR3 contains 14 residues. CDR1 SGHRS and CDR2 YFSETQ come from the germline V gene. Unmatched junction bases numbered 7, after V lost 4 bases and J lost 4 bases. The CDR3 sequence is CASSLQTGAYEQYF. DNA of the CDR3: TGCGCCAGCAGCCTTCAGACAGGGGCTTACGAGCAGTACTTC.

V is TRBV19 and J is TRBJ1-5, with a tentative D call TRBD1 (5 bases). The germline V gene has CDR1 LNHDA and CDR2 SQIVND (reference sequence). V lost 5 bases to trimming and J lost 4 bases, with 12 bases between them. The CDR3 consists of 14 residues. The CDR3 DNA reads as TGTGCCAGTAGTCGTACGGGGGTTAATCAGCCCCAGCATTTT. Amino acid sequence: CASSRTGVNQPQHF.

The V call is TRBV27, the J call TRBJ1-1; D may be TRBD1 (5 bases). V lost 5 bases, J lost 4 bases, and 20 bases lay in between. Germline V lookup: CDR1 MNHEY, CDR2 SMNVEV (reference sequence). The CDR3 sequence is 16 residues long. For the CDR3, the DNA is TGTGCCAGCAGTCTAGACAGCACTCTGAGGAGCACTGAAGCTTTCTTT. As protein: CASSLDSTLRSTEAFF.

This clone has a single count. This chain uses TRBV27 with TRBJ1-1; 9 nucleotides line up with TRBD1. CDR3 size: 14 residues. V lost 2 bases and J lost 4; bases outside the gene matches: 2. Germline V gives CDR1 MNHEY, CDR2 SMNVEV (reference sequence). The CDR3 nucleotides read TGTGCCAGCAGTTTAGGACAGGGGACCACTGAAGCTTTCTTT. It is translated as CASSLGQGTTEAFF.

This chain connects TRBV11-2 to TRBJ2-1, with TRBD2 matching 9 bases. Germline V gives CDR1 SGHAT, CDR2 FQNNGV. Trimming at V came to 4 bases and at J to 4 bases, leaving 8 bases not matched to a gene. CDR3 length: 16 residues. CDR3 protein: CASSSYRLAGYNEQFF. The CDR3 DNA follows: TGTGCCAGCAGCTCCTATCGGCTAGCGGGATACAATGAGCAGTTCTTC.

This clone was recorded a few times. The chain is built from TRBV6-6 and TRBJ1-2; 7 nucleotides match TRBD1. CDR3 length equals 15 residues. V was pared by 4 bases and J by 6 bases, with 11 bases of the junction left unmatched. Per germline, CDR1 MNHNY and CDR2 SVGAGI (reference sequence). The CDR3 bases are TGTGCCAGCAGTTCGCCTCGCAGGGGGTCGGATGGCTACACCTTC. This sequence encodes CASSSPRRGSDGYTF.

V usage is TRBV27 and J usage is TRBJ2-7; TRBD2 aligns across 11 bases. Trimming removed 3 bases from V and 3 bases from J; junction bases left unmatched: 4. Germline CDR1 and CDR2: MNHEY and SMNVEV (reference sequence). This CDR3 has 15 residues. In nucleotides, the CDR3 is TGTGCCAGCAGTTTCGGGACTAGCGGTAACTACGAGCAGTACTTC. Its protein is CASSFGTSGNYEQYF.

The rearrangement uses TRBV14 and TRBJ2-6; TRBD2 might be the D (6 bases). The germline CDR1 and CDR2 sequences are SGHDN and FVKESK. CDR3 size: 18 residues. V was cut by 0 bases and J by 0 bases, with 12 bases left in between. CDR3 nucleotide sequence: TGTGCCAGCAGCCAAGATCGGGGGAGATACTCTGGGGCCAACGTCCTGACTTTC. It encodes CASSQDRGRYSGANVLTF.